The present T cell receptor beta chain was sequenced within a study of T cells in Graves' hyperthyroidism and ophthalmopathy. Study-wide points: In validation, the model predicted ophthalmopathy. These predictions came a median about 6.2 months before onset.

Deletions cut 3 bases from V and 3 bases from J, with 12 bases between. CDR3 length: 14 residues. The germline gives CDR1 MDHEN, CDR2 SYDVKM. Diagnoses used clinical symptoms, serum thyroxine and TRAb, thyroid ultrasound and orbital computed tomography. Researchers amplified the TCR beta CDR3 regions from RNA transcripts. In the first-round RT-PCR of the TCR CDR3, the HTBI primer set was used. TCRdb re-analysed the multiplex PCR reads in MiXCR, keeping a single row per CDR3 protein. The table records 300,000 to 450,000 distinct CDR3 sequences, 18% of them present only once. This clonotype was recorded at least ten times. The antigen is not known.

The sequence derives from a woman in her thirties or forties with Graves' ophthalmopathy. V and J are TRBV28 and TRBJ2-7; D is possibly TRBD1 (5 bases). Sequences were obtained from blood. The chain's CDR3 is CASSFGRVFYEQYF. The CDR3 nucleotides read TGTGCCAGCAGTTTTGGCAGGGTCTTCTACGAGCAGTACTTC. The whole variable domain, filled in from reference TRBV28 and TRBJ2-7, reads DVKVTQSSRYLVKRTGEKVFLECVQDMDHENMFWYRQDPGLGLRLIYFSYDVKMKEKGDIPEGYSVSREKKERFSLILESASTNQTSMYLCASSFGRVFYEQYFGPGTRLTVT.